This entry concerns a single TCR beta chain. This record comes from a study of radiation and T cells in renal cell carcinoma. Assay: immunoSEQ multiplex PCR; the TCRdb copy retains only in-frame clones and omits some. The sample holds some 20,000 clones, about 60% seen once. The V gene end was trimmed by 5 bases and the J gene end by 7 bases; junction bases not matched to a gene: 5. Germline CDR1 MNHNS, CDR2 SASEGT. The CDR3 is 14 residues long. The treatment: treatment-naive control, cytoreductive nephrectomy. The chain is built from TRBV6-1 and TRBJ1-5, with TRBD1 identical over 10 bases. The input for sequencing was tumor tissue, taken from a patient whose treatment was nephrectomy without radiotherapy. This sequence originates from a man over 45 with renal cell carcinoma. This CDR3 reads CASSWTGGKQPQHF. The CDR3 coding sequence is TGTGCCAGCAGTTGGACAGGGGGAAAACAGCCCCAGCATTTT.